Listed below are T cell receptor beta chains from one sample, sequenced in a study of cytomegalovirus exposure and HLA in healthy donors. Profiling relied on immunoSEQ multiplex PCR, and the TCRdb table lists in-frame clones only, not all of them. The sample lists about 110,000 clones; roughly 79% were seen once. The sample taken for sequencing was PBMCs. These TCRs come from a woman between 50 and 59 years old in good health and CMV-seropositive. Each CDR3 is given without its conserved first and last residue. The D gene is left open where the match is weak.

D	V	CDR3
NA	TRBV29-1	SVAPRPRWTQY
NA	TRBV5-6	ASSKYGGREELF
TRBD1	TRBV5-1	ASSSTGNQETQY
NA	TRBV7-9	ASSYGGGESPLH
TRBD1	TRBV7-3	ASSPGQGYTGELF
TRBD1	TRBV5-1	ASSMGQPIYEQY
NA	TRBV27	ASKPDWGGNGYT
NA	TRBV10-3	AISESRVDNEKLF
TRBD1	TRBV7-2	ATNAGQGARAF
TRBD2	TRBV7-9	ASSTGLAGSTDTQY
NA	TRBV9	ASSVGQSYGYT
TRBD1	TRBV7-9	ASRLTGGSTGELF
NA	TRBV28	ASVPPGAKNIQY
TRBD1	TRBV6-6	ASSPDRGPYEQY
TRBD1	TRBV6-5	ASRTGGGNYGYT
NA	TRBV5-4	ASSLRGRHGNTIY
TRBD1	TRBV28	ASSPGTVNQPQH
TRBD2	TRBV11-2	ASSQDGLAATDTQY
NA	TRBV7-8	ASSQGSGNTIY
NA	TRBV10-3	AIRLGGTENYGYT
TRBD1	TRBV18	ASSPGQGRETQY
NA	TRBV5-1	ASSLDPGGAETQY
TRBD1	TRBV29-1	SGGQGTETDTQY
TRBD2	TRBV7-2	ASSSGLAGRRETQY
TRBD1	TRBV27	ASSLTGTGGGKQY
NA	TRBV6-1	ASSEELTKNIQY
TRBD2	TRBV11-3	ASSLRLAGGNEQF
NA	TRBV21-1	ASSKAGQTTDTQY
NA	TRBV7-3	ASSPFGDTQY
TRBD1	TRBV9	ASSVAATGQSPLH
NA	TRBV11-2	ASSYGQNYGYT
NA	TRBV2	AGSGVRNEKLF
NA	TRBV7-8	ASSLGTGGSSYEQY
NA	TRBV29-1	SVEGPSGEKLF
TRBD1	TRBV28	ASSVQGGGGYT
NA	TRBV27	ASSSAPGAGNTIY
NA	TRBV29-1	SVGGSTVNTEAF
TRBD2	TRBV9	ASTKAGVNEQF
NA	TRBV18	ASSTKSVSNEKLF
TRBD2	TRBV7-2	ASTPPGASGRANEQF
NA	TRBV7-9	SSMGRGADNEQF
NA	TRBV19	ASSIVRSTEAF
TRBD1	TRBV7-9	SSSPPRGRAPGGYGYT
TRBD1	TRBV2	ASSGQGLGAF
NA	TRBV7-8	ASSSRTLSHEQY
NA	TRBV29-1	SVTGFEETQY
NA	TRBV29-1	SVFDIVPTEAF
NA	TRBV2	ASSGSGSSSYEQY
TRBD2	TRBV11-2	ASSGLGLEQETQY
TRBD1	TRBV2	ASRGTGRGEKLF
TRBD1	TRBV10-3	AIRAGTVDGGYT
NA	TRBV19	ASSMVGGGNTEAF